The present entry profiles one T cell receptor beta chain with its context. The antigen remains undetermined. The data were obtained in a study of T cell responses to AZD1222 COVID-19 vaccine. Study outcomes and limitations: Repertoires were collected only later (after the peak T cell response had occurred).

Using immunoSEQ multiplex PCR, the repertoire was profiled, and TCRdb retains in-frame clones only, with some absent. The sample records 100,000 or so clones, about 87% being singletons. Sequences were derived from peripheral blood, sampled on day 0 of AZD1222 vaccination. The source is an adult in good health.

CDR3 sequence reads: CASSDHGGQGVDTEAFF. The CDR3 bases are TGTGCCAGCAGTGACCATGGGGGCCAGGGGGTCGACACTGAAGCTTTCTTT. The chain joins TRBV6-4 to TRBJ1-1; 7 nucleotides line up with TRBD1. This CDR3 contains 17 residues. With 2 bases clipped from V and 3 bases from J, the junction kept 12 bases outside the gene matches. From germline, CDR1 is MRHNA and CDR2 SNTAGT.